Presented here are 22 T cell receptor beta chains from one specimen sequenced in a study of blood T cell repertoires in COVID-19. Using immunoSEQ multiplex PCR, the repertoire was profiled, and TCRdb retains in-frame clones only, with some absent. The data hold roughly 150,000 clones, with around 74% observed a single time. Source material: peripheral blood. These receptor sequences come from a woman in her sixties with COVID-19, enrolled during active disease.

A remark on this clone: The limits of the CDR3 on the DNA are not certain, so only TCRdb's listed CDR3 is given. The chain couples TRBV27 to TRBJ2-3; the table gives TRBD1 as D, unverified against the DNA. The CDR3 spans 12 amino acids, including both terminal residues. Germline V gene sequence: CDR1 MNHEY, CDR2 SMNVEV (reference sequence). Here the CDR3 reads CASSLVGQGAHF.

The V gene is TRBV2, the J gene TRBJ2-1, with D possibly being TRBD2 (5 bases). The CDR3 is 13 residues long. V was trimmed by 8 bases and J by 5 bases, leaving 13 bases between them. Per the germline V gene, CDR1 is SNHLY and CDR2 is FYNNEI. In nucleotides, the CDR3 is TGTGCCAGCGCTCGGGGTCTCAACAATGAGCAGTTCTTC. It codes for CASARGLNNEQFF.

The chain recombines TRBV7-2 with TRBJ2-3; TRBD1 might be the D (5 bases). Germline V gene lookup returns CDR1 SGHTA and CDR2 FQGNSA. The CDR3 has 13 residues. Trimming removed 6 bases at V and 1 base at J, with 8 bases between. Here the CDR3 DNA reads TGTGCCAGCAGGGGGCTGGGCACAGATACGCAGTATTTT. Translating it yields CASRGLGTDTQYF.

The chain is built from TRBV27 and TRBJ1-5, with TRBD1 matching over 8 bases. The CDR3 has 16 amino acids. Per the germline V gene, CDR1 is MNHEY and CDR2 is SMNVEV (reference sequence). Trimming took 5 bases from V and 4 from J; bases not matched to a gene: 10. CDR3 region: CASSLTSGGANQPQHF. DNA of the CDR3: TGTGCCAGCAGTCTTACCTCAGGGGGCGCGAATCAGCCCCAGCATTTT.

This chain uses TRBV28 with TRBJ2-5, with D possibly being TRBD2 (6 bases). The CDR3 covers 15 residues. Germline values: CDR1 MDHEN, CDR2 SYDVKM. V was cut by 6 bases and J by 5 bases, with 19 bases left in between. The CDR3 nucleotides read TGTGCCAGCAGCCTCCGTAGGCGGGGCGGGGAGACCCAGTACTTC. Translation: CASSLRRRGGETQYF.

The chain carries TRBV3-1 (or the pseudogene TRBV3-2) and TRBJ2-4; 7 nucleotides align to TRBD2. The CDR3 has 18 amino acids. Germline CDR1 and CDR2: LGHDT and YNNKEL (reference sequence). V trimming: 2 bases; J trimming: 0 bases; junction bases outside the gene matches: 10. Written as DNA, the CDR3 is TGTGCCAGCAGCCAAAACCCCCCCGGCGGGGGAGCCAAAAACATTCAGTACTTC. Protein: CASSQNPPGGGAKNIQYF.

The rearrangement links TRBV28 to TRBJ1-5, with unresolved D. Germline V gene data show CDR1 as MDHEN and CDR2 as SYDVKM. Trimming took off 3 bases at V and 6 bases at J, with 12 bases between the two ends. This CDR3 spans 14 amino acids. The CDR3 loop is CASSFLGVGQPQHF. CDR3 bases: TGTGCCAGCAGTTTTCTGGGCGTGGGTCAGCCCCAGCATTTT.

The gene calls are TRBV5-1 and TRBJ2-7, with TRBD1 matching 8 bases. After removal of 2 bases from V and 2 bases from J, the junction contained 6 bases not matched to a gene. CDR1 SGHRS and CDR2 YFSETQ come from the germline V gene. This CDR3 is built from 15 residues. The CDR3 DNA follows: TGCGCCAGCAGCTTAGGGACAGGTCGCCCCTACGAGCAGTACGTC. Protein sequence: CASSLGTGRPYEQYV.

This clone was observed once. In the same sample, other DNA sequences code for this CDR3. This sequence joins TRBV29-1 and TRBJ2-7; possibly TRBD2 for D (5 bases). In germline, CDR1 is SQVTM, CDR2 ANQGSEA. The CDR3 length is 11 residues. The CDR3 nucleotides read TGCAGGGGAGAGATGGATGACGAGCAGTACTTC. Amino acid sequence: CRGEMDDEQYF.

The rearrangement joins TRBV6-5 to TRBJ2-1; 12 nucleotides match TRBD2. This CDR3 is built from 14 residues. The V gene end was trimmed by 7 bases and the J gene end by 8 bases; junction bases not matched to a gene: 6. CDR1 MNHEY and CDR2 SVGAGI come from the germline V gene. CDR3 nucleotide sequence: TGTGCCAGCAAGGGGACTAGCGGGCTCCATGAGCAGTTCTTC. Protein product: CASKGTSGLHEQFF.

This clone was seen once. The rearrangement links TRBV4-2 to TRBJ1-6; D gene ambiguous. The germline V and J ends were trimmed by 0 bases and 8 bases, with 11 bases remaining between them. This CDR3 region has 15 residues. Germline V lookup: CDR1 LGHNA, CDR2 YNFKEQ. CDR3 nucleotide sequence: TGTGCCAGCAGCCAAGAATCAACAGATTATTCACCCCTCCACTTT. Protein sequence: CASSQESTDYSPLHF.

This chain uses TRBV24-1 with TRBJ1-2; 9 bases are a match to TRBD1. Germline CDR1 and CDR2: KGHDR and SFDVKD. V trimming: 5 bases; J trimming: 7 bases; junction bases outside the gene matches: 10. The CDR3 has 15 amino acids. The CDR3 DNA follows: TGTGCCACCAGTGCCACAGGGGGCGCCCTGGGTGGCTACACCTTC. It translates to CATSATGGALGGYTF.

The rearrangement uses TRBV7-9 and TRBJ1-6; no clear D gene. V dropped 5 bases and J dropped 10 bases, with 12 bases sitting between them. Germline values: CDR1 SEHNR, CDR2 FQNEAQ (reference sequence). The CDR3 sequence is 13 residues long. The CDR3 bases are TGTGCCAGCAGCCCCCCGGGTCGGTCACCCCTCCACTTT. Its translation is CASSPPGRSPLHF.

The chain uses TRBV11-2 and TRBJ2-4; TRBD1 might be the D (5 bases). The CDR3 is 19 amino acids. CDR1 is SGHAT and CDR2 is FQNNGV in the germline V gene. With 0 bases removed from V and 0 bases from J, the gap between germline ends came to 18 bases. The CDR3 DNA reads as TGTGCCAGCAGCTTAGATCCCCCCACAGACAGAGGAGCCAAAAACATTCAGTACTTC. Protein product: CASSLDPPTDRGAKNIQYF.

The V call is TRBV10-2, the J call TRBJ2-7; D gene unclear. With 2 bases removed from V and 7 bases from J, the gap between germline ends came to 15 bases. This CDR3 has 14 residues. Germline CDR1 is WSHSY and CDR2 is SAAADI. CDR3 in amino acids: CASSEPHTTEEQYV. The CDR3 DNA reads TGCGCCAGCAGTGAGCCGCACACAACGGAGGAGCAGTACGTC.

This clone came up a few times. The chain joins TRBV27 to TRBJ1-1; TRBD1 matches 7 bases. The germline V gene has CDR1 MNHEY and CDR2 SMNVEV (reference sequence). The J segment lost 7 bases and the V segment lost 2 bases, leaving 4 bases of the junction unmatched. The CDR3 contains 13 residues. The CDR3 DNA follows: TGTGCCAGCAGTTTAAGGGGGCGCGGTGAAGCTTTCTTT. It is translated as CASSLRGRGEAFF.

The V gene is TRBV27, the J gene TRBJ2-4; D might be TRBD2 (6 bases). Trimming left V 9 bases short and J 0 bases short, with 12 bases between. The CDR3 is 14 residues long. Germline values: CDR1 MNHEY, CDR2 SMNVEV (reference sequence). DNA for the CDR3: TGTGCCAGTAAGGCGGGACTAGCCAAAAACATTCAGTACTTC. Its translation: CASKAGLAKNIQYF.

The DNA for the CDR3 is TGCAGCGTCCTACAGCGGGGGGGCACCGGGGAGCTGTTTTTT. Its protein is CSVLQRGGTGELFF. The chain carries TRBV29-1 and TRBJ2-2; 10 bases agree with TRBD2. Germline CDR1 reads SQVTM; CDR2 reads ANQGSEA. The J segment lost 4 bases and the V segment lost 6 bases, leaving 5 bases of the junction unmatched. The length of the CDR3 is 14 residues.

The gene calls are TRBV6-4 and TRBJ1-1, with a possible D match to TRBD1 (5 bases). V lost 6 bases and J 0 bases, leaving 20 bases between the germline ends. Germline V gene lookup returns CDR1 MRHNA and CDR2 SNTAGT. The CDR3 has 17 amino acids. The chain's CDR3 is CASRMTANLNMNTEAFF. The CDR3 DNA sequence: TGTGCCAGCAGGATGACAGCCAATTTAAACATGAACACTGAAGCTTTCTTT.

The V gene is TRBV7-3, the J gene TRBJ2-7; TRBD2 agrees at 9 bases. The CDR3 loop spans 14 amino acids. The V and J ends lost 1 base and 4 bases, in that order; junction bases with no gene match: 2. Germline loops: CDR1 SGHTA, CDR2 FQGTGA. For the CDR3, the DNA is TGTGCCAGCAGCTTAAATAGCGGGAGTTACGAGCAGTACTTC. Its translation: CASSLNSGSYEQYF.

The V and J genes are TRBV10-3 and TRBJ2-1, with TRBD2 identical over 14 bases. Germline trimming cut 6 bases from V and 8 bases from J; bases unmatched to any gene: 6. CDR3 size: 15 residues. Germline V gene data show CDR1 as ENHRY and CDR2 as SYGVKD. This CDR3 reads CAISTGTSGSDEQFF. Here the CDR3 DNA reads TGTGCCATCAGCACCGGGACTAGCGGGAGCGATGAGCAGTTCTTC.

This rearrangement joins TRBV28 to TRBJ1-2, with D perhaps TRBD1 (6 bases). Trimming removed 7 bases at V and 8 bases at J, with 17 bases between. The CDR3 has 13 residues. Germline CDR1 and CDR2: MDHEN and SYDVKM. CDR3 protein: CASKSTGHAGYTF. Here the CDR3 DNA reads TGTGCCAGCAAATCTACGGGACATGCGGGCTACACCTTC.